The 16 T cell receptor beta chains below all came from one sample that was sequenced in a study of cytomegalovirus exposure and HLA in healthy donors. Amplification used 60 Vbeta primers and 13 Jbeta primers. Using immunoSEQ multiplex PCR, the repertoire was profiled, and TCRdb retains in-frame clones only, with some absent. The sample shows around 94,000 clones, nearly 80% of them seen only once. The source material was PBMCs. These receptors were taken from a woman in her thirties or forties in good health and CMV-seropositive.

This clone was recorded once. The gene calls are TRBV10-3 and TRBJ2-5; maybe TRBD1 (5 bases). Germline V gene sequence: CDR1 ENHRY, CDR2 SYGVKD. This CDR3 contains 13 residues. V was trimmed by 8 bases and J by 2 bases, leaving 12 bases between them. The CDR3 loop reads CAIGADFQETQYF. The CDR3 nucleotides are TGTGCCATCGGGGCGGATTTTCAAGAGACCCAGTACTTC.

This clone was observed a single time. The chain joins TRBV5-4 to TRBJ2-7; TRBD1 agrees at 11 bases. The germline gives CDR1 SGHNT, CDR2 YYREEE (reference sequence). V dropped 4 bases and J dropped 3; count of bases not matched to a gene: 3. This CDR3 is 14 amino acids long. The CDR3 loop reads CASSKGQGGYEQYF. The DNA for the CDR3 is TGTGCCAGCAGCAAGGGACAGGGGGGCTACGAGCAGTACTTC.

This chain joins TRBV29-1 and TRBJ1-1, with a tentative D call TRBD1 (6 bases). Trimming took 8 bases from V and 1 from J, leaving 14 bases between them. The V gene's germline CDR1 is SQVTM and CDR2 ANQGSEA. This CDR3 region has 13 residues. As DNA, the CDR3 is TGCAGCTATAGGCCGACAGGGAACACTGAAGCTTTCTTT. This encodes CSYRPTGNTEAFF.

CDR3 loop: CASAPTGTYGYTF. The CDR3 DNA reads as TGTGCCTCCGCTCCGACAGGGACCTATGGCTACACCTTC. The chain employs TRBV6-1 and TRBJ1-2; 7 positions agree with TRBD1. The J segment lost 4 bases and the V segment lost 11 bases, leaving 10 bases of the junction unmatched. The CDR3 covers 13 residues. Germline CDR1 is MNHNS and CDR2 is SASEGT.

CDR3 in amino acids: CASSLGTGGKETQYF. Here the CDR3 DNA reads TGTGCCAGCAGCTTAGGGACAGGAGGAAAAGAGACCCAGTACTTC. This sequence joins TRBV7-2 and TRBJ2-5; TRBD1 agrees at 7 bases. This CDR3 is built from 15 residues. Germline values: CDR1 SGHTA, CDR2 FQGNSA. The J segment lost 3 bases and the V segment lost 1 base, leaving 5 bases of the junction unmatched.

This clone has a handful of counts. The chain joins TRBV27 to TRBJ2-7; D perhaps matches TRBD2 (6 bases). This CDR3 is 15 amino acids long. V lost 6 bases and J lost 4, with 19 bases in between. Germline CDR1 and CDR2: MNHEY and SMNVEV (reference sequence). The CDR3 spells CASRMGLSSTYEQYF. CDR3 DNA: TGTGCCAGCAGAATGGGACTCTCCTCCACATACGAGCAGTACTTC.

V usage is TRBV2 and J usage is TRBJ2-1; tentative D call: TRBD1 (6 bases). V gave up 4 bases and J gave up 12 bases, with 22 bases separating them. The germline V gene has CDR1 SNHLY and CDR2 FYNNEI. The CDR3 consists of 15 residues. The CDR3 DNA is TGTGCCAGCAGTGTATCTCAGGGGACCTACCAAAGGCAGTTCTTC. Protein: CASSVSQGTYQRQFF.

The rearrangement uses TRBV9 and TRBJ1-2; 7 nucleotides agree with TRBD1. The CDR3 covers 15 residues. Per germline, CDR1 SGDLS and CDR2 YYNGEE. Unmatched junction bases numbered 7, after V lost 4 bases and J lost 1 base. CDR3 nucleotides: TGTGCCAGCAGCAGGGGACAGAGCCATAACTATGGCTACACCTTC. Its protein is CASSRGQSHNYGYTF.

The chain has TRBV5-4 and TRBJ2-1; 11 bases map to TRBD2. After removal of 4 bases from V and 12 bases from J, the junction contained 15 bases not matched to a gene. Germline V gene data show CDR1 as SGHNT and CDR2 as YYREEE (reference sequence). The CDR3 is 16 amino acids. In nucleotides, the CDR3 is TGTGCCAGCAGCGACTTAGCGGGAGGGCCTCCGGGTCGGCAGTTCTTC. Protein: CASSDLAGGPPGRQFF.

This clone was recorded only once. The chain recombines TRBV7-6 with TRBJ2-3; 9 positions match TRBD2. The V segment lost 5 bases and the J segment 4 bases; nucleotides outside the gene matches: 19. There are 19 residues in the CDR3. CDR1 is SGHVS, CDR2 FNYEAQ, per germline. In nucleotides, the CDR3 is TGTGCCAGCAGCCCCACCAGGATGCGGGAGGGCCCGGATGCAGATACGCAGTATTTT. Its translation is CASSPTRMREGPDADTQYF.

This clone has a handful of counts. V gene TRBV18 combines with J gene TRBJ2-1, with 12 bases lining up with TRBD2. Germline trimming cut 2 bases from V and 12 bases from J; bases unmatched to any gene: 8. The CDR3 has 15 residues. Germline V gives CDR1 KGHSH, CDR2 LQKENI. The CDR3 sequence: CASSPIGTSGQRQFF. CDR3 coding DNA: TGTGCCAGCTCACCAATCGGGACTAGCGGGCAACGGCAGTTCTTC.

V and J are TRBV7-8 and TRBJ2-3; D is unclear. The CDR3 covers 12 residues. Trimming removed 1 base at V and 5 bases at J, with 4 bases between. In germline, CDR1 is SGHVS, CDR2 FQNEAQ. The CDR3 coding sequence is TGTGCCAGCAGCTTAGGTCGAGATACGCAGTATTTT. Translating gives CASSLGRDTQYF. Combining the CDR3 with reference TRBV7-8 and TRBJ2-3 gives the whole variable domain GAGVSQSPRYKVAKRGQDVALRCDPISGHVSLFWYQQALGQGPEFLTYFQNEAQLDKSGLPSDRFFAERPEGSVSTLKIQRTQQEDSAVYLCASSLGRDTQYFGPGTRLTVL.

The CDR3 nucleotides read TGCGCCAGCAGCCAAGTAGACTCAGGGTGGGAGACCCAGTACTTC. Amino acids: CASSQVDSGWETQYF. The chain employs TRBV4-1 and TRBJ2-5; D perhaps matches TRBD1 (5 bases). Per germline, CDR1 MGHRA and CDR2 YSYEKL. The CDR3 is 15 residues long. V was pared by 1 base and J by 5 bases, with 14 bases between.

The J gene is TRBJ2-1, the V gene TRBV28; possible D gene TRBD2, 6 bases. The CDR3 consists of 16 residues. Germline V gene lookup returns CDR1 MDHEN and CDR2 SYDVKM. V gave up 6 bases and J gave up 2 bases, with 17 bases separating them. The CDR3 sequence is CASSLALAAPYNEQFF. As DNA, the CDR3 is TGTGCCAGCAGCTTAGCATTAGCGGCACCCTACAATGAGCAGTTCTTC.

In its sample, this clone was seen once. V usage is TRBV5-4 and J usage is TRBJ2-3; 13 bases are shared with TRBD2. The CDR3 loop spans 19 amino acids. Germline V lookup: CDR1 SGHNT, CDR2 YYREEE (reference sequence). J gave up 1 base and V 4 bases, and 12 bases lay outside the gene matches. CDR3 nucleotides: TGTGCCAGCAGCCAACCAGGGACTAGCGGGATGGTGGGCACAGATACGCAGTATTTT. As protein: CASSQPGTSGMVGTDTQYF.

J is TRBJ2-7 and V is TRBV9, with 13 bases matching TRBD2. Germline V gene lookup returns CDR1 SGDLS and CDR2 YYNGEE. V lost 3 bases and J lost 6; bases outside the gene matches: 12. This CDR3 has 17 residues. The CDR3 is CASSARGLLAGGGEQYF. The CDR3, as DNA: TGTGCCAGCAGCGCGAGAGGCTTACTAGCGGGAGGGGGCGAGCAGTACTTC.